Listed below are T cell receptor beta chains from one sample, sequenced in a study of cytotoxic CD8 clonotypes in ibrutinib-treated CLL. The data were produced by immunoSEQ multiplex PCR, yet TCRdb's version contains in-frame clones alone and is incomplete. The sample includes 35,000 or so clones, 71% seen only once; the top ten take over 15%. This material consisted of PBMCs, taken at disease progression, from a patient treated with ibrutinib. All receptors derive from a human donor with chronic lymphocytic leukemia. Each CDR3 is given with its conserved first and last residue. A D gene is named only where the DNA matches it firmly. Part of the rows lack a size; the others show once, few, many or a class for expanded clones.

TRBD2	NA	15	TRBJ2-5	TRBV27	CASSLRASGAGTQYF	TGTGCCAGCAGTTTAAGGGCTAGCGGGGCGGGGACCCAGTACTTC
NA	many	12	TRBJ2-7	TRBV7-9	CASSPAVEEQYF	TGTGCCAGCAGCCCGGCGGTGGAAGAGCAGTACTTC
NA	NA	12	TRBJ2-7	TRBV6-1	CASGGFAYEQYF	TGTGCCAGCGGGGGTTTTGCCTACGAGCAGTACTTC
NA	NA	16	TRBJ2-1	TRBV10-1	CASSESNRDERHEQFF	TGCGCCAGCAGTGAGTCCAACCGGGACGAGCGCCATGAGCAGTTCTTC
TRBD1	once	12	TRBJ2-1	TRBV2	CASRTGDNEQFF	TGTGCCAGCAGGACAGGGGACAATGAGCAGTTCTTC
TRBD1	few	14	TRBJ1-2	TRBV2	CASTSGQGRYGYTF	TGTGCCAGCACCTCGGGACAGGGACGATATGGCTACACCTTC
NA	few	13	TRBJ2-1	TRBV5-1	CASRPPYGGEQFF	TGCGCCAGCAGACCCCCGTACGGCGGTGAGCAGTTCTTC
NA	NA	13	TRBJ2-7	TRBV6-5	CASSYSRGAEQYF	TGTGCCAGCAGTTACTCGAGAGGGGCCGAGCAGTACTTC
NA	NA	14	TRBJ2-7	TRBV4-2	CASSQDPGVYEQYF	TGTGCCAGCAGCCAAGATCCTGGGGTCTACGAGCAGTACTTC
TRBD1	NA	15	TRBJ2-5	TRBV29-1	CSGLQGAGVQETQYF	TGCAGCGGATTACAGGGGGCGGGGGTCCAAGAGACCCAGTACTTC
TRBD1	NA	16	TRBJ1-2	TRBV2	CASADQQGSTNYGYTF	TGTGCCAGCGCTGACCAACAGGGGTCCACTAACTATGGCTACACCTTC
TRBD2	few	16	TRBJ2-1	TRBV5-1	CASSRGGGGAGNEQFF	TGCGCCAGCAGCCGCGGAGGCGGGGGGGCTGGGAATGAGCAGTTCTTC
NA	few	12	TRBJ1-1	TRBV2	CASTYGNTEAFF	TGTGCCAGCACATACGGGAACACTGAAGCTTTCTTT
TRBD1	NA	15	TRBJ2-7	TRBV6-5	CASRKGQGSSYEQYF	TGTGCCAGCAGAAAAGGACAGGGCTCCTCCTACGAGCAGTACTTC
TRBD1	NA	14	TRBJ2-1	TRBV28	CASTRTGIFYEQFF	TGTGCCAGCACCAGGACAGGGATCTTCTATGAGCAGTTCTTC
NA	NA	13	TRBJ1-2	TRBV19	CASSTGVNYGYTF	TGTGCCAGTAGTACAGGGGTTAACTATGGCTACACCTTC